Below, one TCR beta chain is given with its context. The data are from a study of blood T cell repertoires in COVID-19. Across the whole study: Acute and convalescent COVID-19 samples came from the United States, Italy and Spain.

Germline V lookup: CDR1 MRHNA, CDR2 SNTAGT. CDR3 length: 14 amino acids. The junction had 9 bases not matched to a gene; V was cut back by 5 bases and J by 5 bases. The table came from immunoSEQ multiplex PCR; TCRdb's copy has only in-frame clones and leaves some out. The table shows approximately 110,000 clones, with roughly 82% occurring only once. Sequencing used peripheral blood. This chain joins TRBV6-4 and TRBJ2-7, with 7 positions matching TRBD2. The clonotype originates from a woman aged 40-49 years with acute or convalescent COVID-19. The DNA of the CDR3 is TGTGCCAGCAGTCGGCACGGGGGGTTAAACGAGCAGTACTTC. Residues: CASSRHGGLNEQYF.